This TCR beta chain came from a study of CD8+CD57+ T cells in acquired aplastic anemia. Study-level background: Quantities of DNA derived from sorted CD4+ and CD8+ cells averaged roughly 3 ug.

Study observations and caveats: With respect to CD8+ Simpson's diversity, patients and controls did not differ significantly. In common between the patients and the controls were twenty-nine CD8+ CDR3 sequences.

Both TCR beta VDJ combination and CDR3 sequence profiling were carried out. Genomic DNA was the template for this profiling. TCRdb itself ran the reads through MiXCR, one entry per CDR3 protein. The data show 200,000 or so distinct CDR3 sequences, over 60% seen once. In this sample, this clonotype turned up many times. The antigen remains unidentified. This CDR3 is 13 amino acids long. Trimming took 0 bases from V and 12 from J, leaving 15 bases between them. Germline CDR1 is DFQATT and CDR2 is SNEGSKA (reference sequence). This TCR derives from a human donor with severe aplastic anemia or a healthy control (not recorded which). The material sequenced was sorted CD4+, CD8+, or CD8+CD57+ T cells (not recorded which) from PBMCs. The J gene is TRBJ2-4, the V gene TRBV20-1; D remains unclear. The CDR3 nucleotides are TGCAGTGCTAGAGATCGTTTGGTGGGATCTCAGTACTTC. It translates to CSARDRLVGSQYF.